Listed below are T cell receptor beta chains from one sample, sequenced in a study of Ad26.COV2.S vaccination and SARS-CoV-2 variants. Here immunoSEQ multiplex PCR was the method, and the copy in TCRdb shows in-frame clones only, minus some. The data contain 300,000 to 350,000 clones, 86% of them singletons. Specimen: peripheral blood, collected in a trial of Ad26.COV2.S vaccine versus placebo. These receptors were taken from a person aged 18-60 years who received the Ad26.COV2.S COVID-19 vaccine or a placebo. The CDR3 runs from the conserved cysteine through the conserved F or W. The D gene is left open where the match is weak.

d_call,j_call,v_call,cdr3_aa,cdr3_nt
TRBD2,TRBJ2-6,TRBV7-9,CASSRGLAGGGPSSGANVLTF,TGTGCCAGCAGCCGGGGACTAGCGGGGGGCGGTCCCTCCTCTGGGGCCAACGTCCTGACTTTC
.,TRBJ2-5,TRBV7-2,CASSSDRYQETQYF,TGTGCCAGCAGCTCCGACAGATACCAAGAGACCCAGTACTTC
.,TRBJ2-7,TRBV6-2/TRBV6-3,CASSTTGSYVQQYF,TGTGCCAGCAGTACGACAGGTTCCTACGTCCAGCAGTACTTC
.,TRBJ2-7,TRBV6-5,CASSYLSTGEQYF,TGTGCCAGCAGTTACTTGTCTACCGGCGAGCAGTACTTC
.,TRBJ1-2,TRBV3-1/TRBV3-2,CASSQGSRGYTF,TGTGCCAGCAGCCAAGGGTCGAGGGGCTACACCTTC
TRBD1,TRBJ1-2,TRBV19,CASSVGQGQGGYTF,TGTGCCAGTAGTGTGGGACAGGGGCAGGGAGGCTACACCTTC
.,TRBJ1-2,TRBV18,CASSPGTGARDGYTF,TGTGCCAGCTCACCGGGTACAGGAGCCAGGGATGGCTACACCTTC
.,TRBJ1-1,TRBV2,CASSGRGVNTEAFF,TGTGCCAGCAGTGGTCGAGGGGTCAACACTGAAGCTTTCTTT
.,TRBJ1-5,TRBV5-8,CASSPGRRGGRQPQHF,TGTGCCAGCAGCCCCGGTAGAAGGGGCGGGAGACAGCCCCAGCATTTT
.,TRBJ1-5,TRBV18,CASSHDKSGQPQHF,TGTGCCAGCTCGCATGACAAAAGCGGTCAGCCCCAGCATTTT
.,TRBJ1-1,TRBV11-2,CASSLISKNTEAFF,TGTGCCAGCAGCTTGATTTCAAAGAACACTGAAGCTTTCTTT
.,TRBJ1-1,TRBV4-1,CASSLEGSRLNTEAFF,TGCGCCAGCAGCCTTGAAGGGTCGCGATTGAACACTGAAGCTTTCTTT
TRBD1,TRBJ1-5,TRBV2,CASRLDRGGNQPQHF,TGTGCCAGCAGACTTGACAGGGGTGGCAATCAGCCCCAGCATTTT
TRBD1,TRBJ1-2,TRBV25-1,CASSPAGQGIYGYTF,TGTGCCAGCAGCCCAGCCGGACAGGGTATCTATGGCTACACCTTC
TRBD1,TRBJ2-7,TRBV7-9,CASSPAPQGAPLGQYF,TGTGCCAGCAGCCCAGCCCCCCAGGGGGCCCCTCTAGGGCAGTACTTC
.,TRBJ1-5,TRBV7-3,CASSLGEGGPQHF,TGTGCCAGCAGCTTGGGGGAGGGAGGGCCCCAGCATTTT
.,TRBJ1-2,TRBV19,CASSMISRLRYTF,TGTGCCAGTAGTATGATCAGCCGACTTCGCTACACCTTC